The 3 T cell receptor beta chains below all came from one sample that was sequenced in a study of blood T cell repertoires in COVID-19. Using immunoSEQ multiplex PCR, the repertoire was profiled, and TCRdb retains in-frame clones only, with some absent. This table has around 300,000 clones, roughly 87% appearing once. Sequences were obtained from peripheral blood. The receptors shown here come from a man younger than 35 with active or convalescent COVID-19.

The CDR3 loop reads CASSPGGSNQPQHF. The CDR3 DNA is TGTGCCAGCAGCCCAGGGGGGAGCAATCAGCCCCAGCATTTT. This chain links TRBV5-4 with TRBJ1-5; 7 nucleotides agree with TRBD1. Germline V lookup: CDR1 SGHNT, CDR2 YYREEE (reference sequence). The CDR3 has 14 residues. V lost 4 bases and J lost 1; bases outside the gene matches: 2.

The rearrangement joins TRBV24-1 to TRBJ2-3; D is perhaps TRBD1 (5 bases). CDR1 is KGHDR and CDR2 is SFDVKD in the germline V gene. This CDR3 spans 17 amino acids. V lost 2 bases and J 5 bases, leaving 19 bases between the germline ends. CDR3 in amino acids: CATSDSQEGAAGDTQYF. The DNA for the CDR3 is TGTGCCACCAGTGATTCCCAGGAAGGGGCGGCCGGAGATACGCAGTATTTT.

The J gene is TRBJ2-7, the V gene TRBV5-4; maybe TRBD1 (5 bases). Germline values: CDR1 SGHNT, CDR2 YYREEE (reference sequence). There are 15 residues in the CDR3. V dropped 1 base and J dropped 0 bases, with 11 bases sitting between them. The CDR3 sequence: CASSLRVDSSYEQYF. The CDR3 DNA is TGTGCCAGCAGCTTGAGGGTCGACAGCTCCTACGAGCAGTACTTC.